Each of the 18 T cell receptor beta chains below was sequenced from the same sample in a study of blood T cells in healthy people across ages. Primers used in a second PCR of roughly 6 to 12 cycles were a sample-barcoded 5' primer and a J-beta primer mix. MiXCR was run by TCRdb on the 5' RACE reads, yielding one entry per CDR3 protein. The table includes some 1,000,000 distinct CDR3 sequences, under 30% detected once. The sample was also reused in another study, on T cells of mothers and their children.

Sequencing was performed on blood. The source of these receptors is a girl aged 2-10 years in good health.

A few counts support this clonotype. The chain joins TRBV28 to TRBJ2-5; D is unclear. The CDR3 spans 13 residues. Germline V gene data show CDR1 as MDHEN and CDR2 as SYDVKM. The germline V and J ends were trimmed by 6 bases and 1 base, with 9 bases remaining between them. The CDR3 here is CASRPAAQETQYF. The CDR3 nucleotides read TGTGCCAGCAGGCCAGCCGCCCAAGAGACCCAGTACTTC.

The table lists this clonotype with a few counts. This chain links TRBV29-1 with TRBJ2-1; either TRBD1 or TRBD2 may supply D (5 bases each). The CDR3 extends over 13 amino acids. Trimming left V 7 bases short and J 2 bases short, with 12 bases between. Germline V gene lookup returns CDR1 SQVTM and CDR2 ANQGSEA. The CDR3 sequence is CSGKGRAYNEQFF. CDR3 nucleotides: TGCAGCGGTAAGGGACGGGCCTACAATGAGCAGTTCTTC.

The chain joins TRBV6-6 to TRBJ1-2; weak D call: TRBD1 (6 bases). The V end was cut by 6 bases, the J end by 4 bases, with 12 bases between. CDR1 and CDR2 (germline): MNHNY, SVGAGI (reference sequence). The CDR3 is 13 residues long. CDR3 sequence: CASSITGSYGYTF. The CDR3 DNA sequence: TGTGCCAGCAGCATAACAGGGAGCTATGGCTACACCTTC.

For this clonotype: It may be a read error: a sequence one base away is much more abundant. This chain uses TRBV25-1 with TRBJ2-1; D might be TRBD1 or TRBD2, each matching 6 bases. The germline gives CDR1 MGHDK, CDR2 SYGVNS. Trimming took 5 bases from V and 10 from J, leaving 18 bases between them. The CDR3 runs to 14 residues. The CDR3 protein is CASSSPGALNEQFF. The CDR3 region has the DNA TGTGCCAGCAGTAGCCCGGGGGCACTCAACGAGCAGTTCTTC.

The CDR3 reads CASSPTGTLNTEAFF. The DNA for the CDR3 is TGTGCCAGCAGCCCGACGGGGACCTTGAACACTGAAGCTTTCTTT. The chain recombines TRBV9 with TRBJ1-1; maybe TRBD1 (5 bases). Germline V gene data show CDR1 as SGDLS and CDR2 as YYNGEE. The CDR3 sequence is 15 residues long. Trimming left V 4 bases short and J 0 bases short, with 13 bases between. The full variable domain, rest sourced from reference TRBV9 and TRBJ1-1, is DSGVTQTPKHLITATGQRVTLRCSPRSGDLSVYWYQQSLDQGLQFLIQYYNGEERAKGNILERFSAQQFPDLHSELNLSSLELGDSALYFCASSPTGTLNTEAFFGQGTRLTVV.

The V call is TRBV6-5, the J call TRBJ2-1; 8 bases match TRBD2. V gave up 0 bases and J gave up 4 bases; unmatched junction bases: 2. The CDR3 runs to 15 residues. The germline V gene encodes CDR1 MNHEY and CDR2 SVGAGI. CDR3 residues: CASSYSASGYNEQFF. The DNA of the CDR3 is TGTGCCAGCAGTTACTCTGCTAGCGGGTACAATGAGCAGTTCTTC.

The rearrangement links TRBV20-1 to TRBJ2-7, with no clear D. The CDR3 is 14 amino acids. The V and J ends lost 3 bases and 0 bases respectively, with 12 bases between them. Germline loops: CDR1 DFQATT, CDR2 SNEGSKA (reference sequence). CDR3 sequence (DNA): TGCAGTGCTAGGGAATTTTCTAGCTCCTACGAGCAGTACTTC. It specifies CSAREFSSSYEQYF.

The rearrangement uses TRBV6-5 and TRBJ1-1; D gene unclear. Germline CDR1 MNHEY, CDR2 SVGAGI. The CDR3 runs to 11 residues. Deletions cut 10 bases from V and 4 bases from J, with 10 bases between. CDR3: CATWGRTEAFF. The CDR3 DNA is TGTGCCACCTGGGGTCGCACTGAAGCTTTCTTT.

This clonotype was found a few times. The chain joins TRBV9 to TRBJ1-1, with D unclear. Trimming took off 4 bases at V and 7 bases at J, with 11 bases between the two ends. The CDR3 consists of 12 residues. The germline gives CDR1 SGDLS, CDR2 YYNGEE. CDR3 protein: CASSPQGLEAFF. The CDR3 DNA reads as TGTGCCAGCAGCCCCCAAGGGCTTGAAGCTTTCTTT.

This sequence joins TRBV6-5 and TRBJ2-6; possible D gene TRBD2, 7 bases. The CDR3 is 19 amino acids. Trimming shortened V by 0 bases and J by 2 bases, and 17 bases separated the two germline ends. Germline CDR1 reads MNHEY; CDR2 reads SVGAGI. CDR3: CASSYSQRGGGTGANVLTF. The CDR3 bases are TGTGCCAGCAGTTACTCCCAGCGGGGAGGGGGAACTGGGGCCAACGTCCTGACTTTC.

The rearrangement joins TRBV7-9 to TRBJ1-2; D is ambiguous. CDR3 size: 11 residues. CDR1 and CDR2 (germline): SEHNR, FQNEAQ (reference sequence). Trimming pared 7 bases from V and 6 bases from J, leaving 9 bases between. The CDR3 sequence is CASTVSHGYTF. The CDR3 DNA is TGTGCCAGCACCGTGTCCCATGGCTACACCTTC.

This sequence joins TRBV10-2 and TRBJ2-5; 7 nucleotides match TRBD2. TRBJ2-7 matches the DNA end more closely, so the J call is doubtful. This CDR3 is 13 amino acids long. Germline CDR1 is WSHSY and CDR2 is SAAADI. In DNA form, the CDR3 reads TGCGCCAGCAGTAGCGGGACTGGGAGCGAGCAGTACTTC. This encodes CASSSGTGSEQYF.

This clonotype was detected a few times. The J gene is TRBJ2-3, the V gene TRBV15; 11 bases fit TRBD2. Per germline, CDR1 LNHNV and CDR2 YYDKDF (reference sequence). V was clipped by 2 bases and J by 6 bases; unmatched bases: 4. The CDR3 runs to 15 residues. The CDR3: CATSRISGRVDTQYF. The CDR3 DNA sequence: TGTGCCACCAGCAGAATTAGCGGGAGGGTGGATACGCAGTATTTT.

This sequence joins TRBV20-1 and TRBJ2-2; 14 bases line up with TRBD2. This CDR3 region has 17 residues. With 1 base clipped from V and 3 bases from J, the junction kept 4 bases outside the gene matches. Germline V gene data show CDR1 as DFQATT and CDR2 as SNEGSKA (reference sequence). CDR3 in amino acids: CSARAPGLAGDTGELFF. In nucleotides, the CDR3 is TGCAGTGCTAGAGCACCGGGACTAGCGGGAGACACCGGGGAGCTGTTTTTT.

The chain couples TRBV7-9 to TRBJ1-1; 8 bases match TRBD1. V lost 5 bases and J lost 8; bases outside the gene matches: 10. Germline V gene data show CDR1 as SEHNR and CDR2 as FQNEAQ (reference sequence). The CDR3 is made up of 14 amino acids. CDR3 loop: CASSGRQGIDEAFF. The CDR3 nucleotides read TGTGCCAGCAGCGGAAGACAGGGGATCGACGAAGCTTTCTTT. Variable domain in full (rest from reference TRBV7-9 and TRBJ1-1): DTGVSQNPRHKITKRGQNVTFRCDPISEHNRLYWYRQTLGQGPEFLTYFQNEAQLEKSRLLSDRFSAERPKGSFSTLEIQRTEQGDSAMYLCASSGRQGIDEAFFGQGTRLTVV.

The chain combines TRBV5-1 with TRBJ2-5; a possible D gene is TRBD1 (5 bases). The length of the CDR3 is 15 residues. Trimming left V 2 bases short and J 4 bases short, with 15 bases between. CDR1 and CDR2 (germline): SGHRS, YFSETQ. CDR3 nucleotide sequence: TGCGCCAGCAGCTTTGACAGCCCATCCCCAGAGACCCAGTACTTC. Translation: CASSFDSPSPETQYF.

This clonotype was observed a few times. The chain combines TRBV6-2 or TRBV6-3 with TRBJ2-7, with a tentative D call TRBD1 (5 bases). V shed 5 bases and J shed 3 bases, with 14 bases lying between them. CDR1 MNHEY and CDR2 SVGEGT come from the germline V gene. The CDR3 covers 14 residues. CDR3 sequence (DNA): TGTGCCAGCAGTAGTGGAATCAGGGACTACGAGCAGTACTTC. As protein: CASSSGIRDYEQYF.

A few counts support this clonotype. The J gene is TRBJ2-1, the V gene TRBV20-1; TRBD1 matches at 7 bases. Germline lookup yields CDR1 DFQATT and CDR2 SNEGSKA (reference sequence). V trimming: 7 bases; J trimming: 2 bases; junction bases outside the gene matches: 11. The CDR3 is made up of 15 amino acids. The CDR3 reads CSVGSSGGAYNEQFF. The CDR3 DNA reads as TGCAGTGTTGGATCGTCAGGGGGAGCCTACAATGAGCAGTTCTTC.